The source of this T cell receptor beta chain is a study of cytotoxic CD8 clonotypes in ibrutinib-treated CLL. Study-wide context: The average sample held roughly 240,000 productive templates and 96,000 or so productive rearrangements.

TCR beta libraries used 1.5 to 2 micrograms of DNA from cryopreserved PBMCs. This clone was counted only a few times. Libraries were prepared by immunoSEQ multiplex PCR; TCRdb keeps only in-frame clonotypes and omits some of them. The repertoire holds 200,000 to 250,000 clones, with roughly 70% as singletons. CDR1 is SGDLS, CDR2 YYNGEE, per germline. The CDR3 is 16 amino acids. V lost 0 bases and J lost 4; bases outside the gene matches: 3. The sequencing used PBMCs, collected after 24 months of ibrutinib treatment. This clonotype originated in a human donor with chronic lymphocytic leukemia. The chain links TRBV9 to TRBJ2-2; TRBD2 matches at 10 bases. The CDR3 bases are TGTGCCAGCAGCGTAGGACTAGCGGGTGCCACCGGGGAGCTGTTTTTT. Translation: CASSVGLAGATGELFF.